This passage covers 25 T cell receptor beta chains from one sample sequenced in a study of blood T cells in healthy people across ages. Primed by a sample-barcoded 5' primer and a J-beta primer mix, a second PCR proceeded for 7 to 11 cycles. TCRdb re-analysed the 5' RACE reads in MiXCR, keeping a single row per CDR3 protein. The sample has around 500,000 distinct CDR3 sequences, under 55% seen once. Sequenced material: blood. These TCRs come from a man older than 75 in good health.

The chain uses TRBV20-1 and TRBJ2-3; maybe TRBD1 (5 bases). The CDR3 covers 17 residues. Trimming stripped 0 bases from V and 2 bases from J, with 18 bases between. The germline V gene encodes CDR1 DFQATT and CDR2 SNEGSKA (reference sequence). CDR3 region: CSARDGATEAHTDTQYF. The CDR3 DNA sequence: TGCAGTGCTAGAGATGGGGCTACGGAAGCACACACAGATACGCAGTATTTT.

The chain joins TRBV3-1 to TRBJ2-5, with unresolved D. The V and J ends lost 3 bases and 0 bases respectively, with 5 bases between them. Germline assignment: CDR1 LGHDT and CDR2 YNNKEL (reference sequence). CDR3 length equals 13 residues. CDR3 nucleotides: TGTGCCAGCAGCCAGGGTTACCAAGAGACCCAGTACTTC. Protein sequence: CASSQGYQETQYF.

Remarks on this clonotype: A much larger clone sits a single nucleotide away, making a read error possible. The V and J genes are TRBV5-1 and TRBJ2-1; 8 nucleotides align to TRBD2. CDR1 SGHRS and CDR2 YFSETQ come from the germline V gene. The CDR3 loop spans 16 amino acids. CDR3 bases: TGCGCCGGCAGCTTTGCGGCGGGGGGCTCCTACAATGAGCAGTTCTTC. Protein: CAGSFAAGGSYNEQFF.

The J gene is TRBJ2-7, the V gene TRBV20-1; the match to TRBD2 covers 7 bases. CDR1 is DFQATT, CDR2 SNEGSKA, per germline (reference sequence). Trimming at V came to 2 bases and at J to 3 bases, leaving 25 bases not matched to a gene. The CDR3 runs to 20 residues. The CDR3 region has the DNA TGCAGTGCTAGACCCAGGACCCCCGCGGGAGCGCGAGTTTACCTCTACGAGCAGTACTTC. It encodes CSARPRTPAGARVYLYEQYF.

V and J are TRBV30 and TRBJ2-7; 7 bases fit TRBD2. Germline V lookup: CDR1 GTSNPN, CDR2 SVGIG (reference sequence). The V gene end was trimmed by 4 bases and the J gene end by 6 bases; junction bases not matched to a gene: 3. There are 11 residues in the CDR3. The CDR3 protein is CAWTSGIEQYF. The CDR3 nucleotides are TGTGCCTGGACTAGCGGCATCGAGCAGTACTTC.

The J gene is TRBJ2-7, the V gene TRBV13; D perhaps matches TRBD2 (5 bases). Trimming removed 2 bases at V and 7 bases at J, with 12 bases between. The CDR3 is 13 amino acids. The germline V gene has CDR1 PRHDT and CDR2 FYEKMQ (reference sequence). The CDR3 nucleotides read TGTGCCAGCAGCTTACTAGCCTCGCGGGAGCAGTACTTC. This codes for CASSLLASREQYF.

The V gene is TRBV6-2 or TRBV6-3, the J gene TRBJ1-5; the D is unclear. CDR3 size: 15 residues. V lost 0 bases, J lost 3 bases, and 9 bases lay in between. Germline V gene data show CDR1 as MNHEY and CDR2 as SVGEGT. CDR3 in amino acids: CASSYSTMVNQPQHF. CDR3 nucleotides: TGTGCCAGCAGTTACTCAACAATGGTCAATCAGCCCCAGCATTTT.

This clonotype was seen a handful of times. This chain uses TRBV20-1 with TRBJ2-5, with D perhaps TRBD1 or TRBD2 (5 bases each). Germline V gene lookup returns CDR1 DFQATT and CDR2 SNEGSKA (reference sequence). Trimming left V 7 bases short and J 2 bases short, with 20 bases between. The CDR3 has 15 residues. The CDR3 DNA is TGCAGTGTCAGTCGGGGCGGTGCGGGTCAAGAGACCCAGTACTTC. It codes for CSVSRGGAGQETQYF.

The chain couples TRBV15 to TRBJ2-7; TRBD1 agrees at 7 bases. The CDR3 loop spans 15 amino acids. CDR1 and CDR2 (germline): LNHNV, YYDKDF (reference sequence). V shed 5 bases and J 3 bases; nucleotides not matched to a gene: 10. CDR3 DNA sequence: TGTGCCACCAGCTCAACACCGGGACAGTACTACGAGCAGTACTTC. This gives the protein CATSSTPGQYYEQYF.

J is TRBJ2-3 and V is TRBV2; 11 bases agree with TRBD1. Germline assignment: CDR1 SNHLY and CDR2 FYNNEI. V shed 6 bases, J shed 4 bases, and the junction held 6 bases outside the gene matches. The CDR3 spans 15 residues. The chain's CDR3 is CASSGRDRGSDTQYF. The DNA for the CDR3 is TGTGCCAGCAGCGGTCGGGACAGGGGGTCAGATACGCAGTATTTT.

This clonotype was counted a few times. The rearrangement links TRBV4-3 to TRBJ2-1; TRBD2 matches at 10 bases. The trim removed 6 bases at V and 7 bases at J, leaving 6 bases unmatched. The CDR3 extends over 14 amino acids. The germline V gene has CDR1 LGHNA and CDR2 YSLEER. CDR3 amino acids: CASSFSGRRNEQFF. CDR3 in DNA: TGCGCCAGCAGTTTTAGCGGGAGGCGGAATGAGCAGTTCTTC.

The sample holds a few counts of this clonotype. V is TRBV7-2 and J is TRBJ1-4; possibly TRBD1 for D (5 bases). Germline CDR1 SGHTA, CDR2 FQGNSA. V shed 5 bases and J shed 3 bases, with 10 bases lying between them. The CDR3 totals 14 residues. CDR3 in DNA: TGTGCCAGCAGCAAGGGGTTGGCTAATGAAAAACTGTTTTTT. As protein: CASSKGLANEKLFF.

The chain recombines TRBV19 with TRBJ2-3; unclear D gene. Trimming left V 3 bases short and J 2 bases short, with 15 bases between. The CDR3 is made up of 16 amino acids. Germline V gives CDR1 LNHDA, CDR2 SQIVND (reference sequence). The CDR3 sequence is CASSIWRSKNTDTQYF. In DNA, the CDR3 is TGTGCCAGTAGTATTTGGAGATCAAAAAACACAGATACGCAGTATTTT.

The chain is built from TRBV2 and TRBJ2-3; D possibly matches TRBD1 or TRBD2 (6 bases each). There are 19 residues in the CDR3. V was trimmed by 2 bases and J by 0 bases, leaving 21 bases between them. Germline-derived CDR1 and CDR2 are SNHLY and FYNNEI. Here the CDR3 reads CASSERGSGGPASTDTQYF. The DNA for the CDR3 is TGTGCCAGCAGTGAAAGGGGTAGTGGGGGGCCTGCTAGCACAGATACGCAGTATTTT.

DNA of the CDR3: TGTGCCATCAGTGGCCCGGGACTAGCGGGATCTAGCACAGATACGCAGTATTTT. As protein: CAISGPGLAGSSTDTQYF. The rearrangement links TRBV10-3 to TRBJ2-3; 13 bases are shared with TRBD2. Per germline, CDR1 ENHRY and CDR2 SYGVKD. There are 18 residues in the CDR3. Trimming removed 4 bases from V and 0 bases from J; junction bases left unmatched: 7.

This clonotype has only a few counts. V is TRBV29-1 and J is TRBJ1-1; possible D gene TRBD1, 5 bases. The ends were cut back, 4 bases at V and 3 bases at J, with 12 bases in the middle. Germline CDR1 reads SQVTM; CDR2 reads ANQGSEA. CDR3 size: 13 residues. CDR3: CSVGGRTDTEAFF. In nucleotides, the CDR3 is TGCAGCGTTGGGGGACGGACTGACACTGAAGCTTTCTTT. The whole variable domain, remainder taken from reference TRBV29-1 and TRBJ1-1, is SAVISQKPSRDICQRGTSLTIQCQVDSQVTMMFWYRQQPGQSLTLIATANQGSEATYESGFVIDKFPISRPNLTFSTLTVSNMSPEDSSIYLCSVGGRTDTEAFFGQGTRLTVV.

V usage is TRBV6-2 or TRBV6-3 and J usage is TRBJ1-6; 10 positions agree with TRBD1. Germline V gene data show CDR1 as MNHEY and CDR2 as SVGEGT. The CDR3 has 16 amino acids. With V trimmed by 0 bases and J by 7 bases, 3 bases remained unmatched. The DNA for the CDR3 is TGTGCCAGCAGTTACTCTCCGGGACAGGGGAATTCACCCCTCCACTTT. Translating gives CASSYSPGQGNSPLHF.

The V and J genes are TRBV2 and TRBJ2-1; 7 nucleotides align to TRBD2. This CDR3 spans 13 amino acids. The germline V gene has CDR1 SNHLY and CDR2 FYNNEI. Trimming removed 4 bases from V and 7 bases from J; junction bases left unmatched: 4. The CDR3 nucleotides are TGTGCCAGCAGTGGGACTAGTAGGAATGAGCAGTTCTTC. Translating it yields CASSGTSRNEQFF.

There are a few counts of this clonotype. The gene calls are TRBV4-2 and TRBJ2-3, with TRBD2 matching 8 bases. The CDR3 runs to 18 residues. J lost 0 bases, V lost 0 bases, and 8 bases had no gene match. From germline, CDR1 is LGHNA and CDR2 YNFKEQ. The CDR3 spells CASSQDLTSGTSTDTQYF. CDR3 DNA sequence: TGTGCCAGCAGCCAAGATCTTACTAGCGGTACTAGCACAGATACGCAGTATTTT.

The chain links TRBV3-1 to TRBJ1-4; no firm D call. With 0 bases removed from V and 0 bases from J, the gap between germline ends came to 5 bases. CDR1 LGHDT and CDR2 YNNKEL come from the germline V gene (reference sequence). The CDR3 is made up of 15 amino acids. CDR3 in DNA: TGTGCCAGCAGCCAAGATATGGCAACTAATGAAAAACTGTTTTTT. It specifies CASSQDMATNEKLFF.

The rearrangement uses TRBV20-1 and TRBJ2-6, with D possibly TRBD2 on 5 matching bases. Trimming took off 7 bases at V and 4 bases at J, with 8 bases between the two ends. Germline lookup yields CDR1 DFQATT and CDR2 SNEGSKA (reference sequence). CDR3 length: 12 residues. The CDR3 bases are TGCAGTGTTCCGGGGGGGGCCAACGTCCTGACTTTC. Translating gives CSVPGGANVLTF.

This clonotype was detected only once. This rearrangement joins TRBV7-2 to TRBJ1-6; D gene uncertain. The V end was cut by 3 bases, the J end by 5 bases, with 11 bases between. The CDR3 sequence is 15 residues long. Germline CDR1 is SGHTA and CDR2 is FQGNSA. The CDR3 is CASSFRTGNNSPLHF. The CDR3 coding sequence is TGTGCCAGCAGCTTCCGGACGGGAAATAATTCACCCCTCCACTTT.

This chain joins TRBV30 and TRBJ2-1; D is perhaps TRBD2 (6 bases). Germline assignment: CDR1 GTSNPN and CDR2 SVGIG (reference sequence). Trimming took off 2 bases at V and 12 bases at J, with 14 bases between the two ends. CDR3 size: 12 residues. The DNA of the CDR3 is TGTGCCTGGAGTATCCAGACTAGATGGCAGTTCTTC. Protein: CAWSIQTRWQFF.

This clonotype came up many times. The chain has TRBV29-1 and TRBJ2-1, with D possibly being TRBD1 (6 bases). Trimming pared 4 bases from V and 6 bases from J, leaving 16 bases between. The CDR3 covers 14 residues. The germline gives CDR1 SQVTM, CDR2 ANQGSEA. The CDR3 coding sequence is TGCAGCGTTGTCTCTCTGGGGGCCCTCAATGAGCAGTTCTTC. It translates to CSVVSLGALNEQFF.

The CDR3 bases are TGCGCCAGCAGCCCTCGAAGTGGCACAGATACGCAGTATTTT. Residues: CASSPRSGTDTQYF. The chain joins TRBV5-1 to TRBJ2-3; the D is unclear. The V end lost 4 bases, the J end lost 1 base, and 10 bases lay between the germline ends. The CDR3 sequence is 14 residues long. Germline V lookup: CDR1 SGHRS, CDR2 YFSETQ.